Following are 12 T cell receptor beta chains from one sample sequenced in a study of T-cell reconstitution after alpha-beta-depleted transplantation in children. This sample's TCRbeta library carried unique molecular identifier barcodes. TCRdb itself ran the PCR reads through MiXCR, one entry per CDR3 protein. The data show more than 90,000 distinct CDR3 sequences, with approximately 10% seen just once and 30% to 35% held by the top ten. The sequences come from PBMCs, collected before TCRalphabeta/CD19-depleted stem cell transplant. The receptors were sampled from a boy between 2 and 15 years old with acute lymphoblastic leukemia, due to receive a stem cell transplant.

V and J are TRBV6-5 and TRBJ2-7; D perhaps matches TRBD2 (5 bases). The CDR3 runs to 16 residues. Germline V gene sequence: CDR1 MNHEY, CDR2 SVGAGI. Trimming took 5 bases from V and 0 from J, leaving 17 bases between them. The CDR3: CASSLDLSGNSYEQYF. Written as DNA, the CDR3 is TGTGCCAGCAGTCTCGATCTGAGCGGCAACTCCTACGAGCAGTACTTC.

The chain uses TRBV3-1 and TRBJ2-1, with 7 bases matching TRBD2. This CDR3 contains 13 residues. Trimming at V came to 10 bases and at J to 6 bases, leaving 9 bases not matched to a gene. CDR1 LGHDT and CDR2 YNNKEL come from the germline V gene (reference sequence). As DNA, the CDR3 is TGTGCCATGCCAGCGGGACCCTCCAATGAGCAGTTCTTC. Amino acids: CAMPAGPSNEQFF.

This sequence joins TRBV5-1 and TRBJ2-1, with 11 positions matching TRBD2. Germline CDR1 and CDR2: SGHRS and YFSETQ. V trimming: 5 bases; J trimming: 12 bases; junction bases outside the gene matches: 19. This CDR3 comprises 17 residues. CDR3 coding DNA: TGCGCCAGCAGTCGGCTCCCCGGGACTAGCGGTCAAAGGGTGCAGTTCTTC. Its protein is CASSRLPGTSGQRVQFF.

This clonotype was seen more than once but under ten times. The chain couples TRBV6-1 to TRBJ1-2; no definite D call. V was clipped by 1 base and J by 2 bases, with 11 bases between them. The V gene's germline CDR1 is MNHNS and CDR2 SASEGT. CDR3 length: 15 amino acids. The CDR3 DNA sequence: TGTGCCAGCAGTGAAGGATCACGGTCCAACTATGGCTACACCTTC. It codes for CASSEGSRSNYGYTF.

This clonotype was seen repeatedly, ten times or more. The chain links TRBV27 to TRBJ2-3, with D tentatively TRBD1 (6 bases). The CDR3 length is 15 residues. V was trimmed by 3 bases and J by 2 bases, leaving 12 bases between them. The germline CDR1 and CDR2 sequences are MNHEY and SMNVEV (reference sequence). CDR3 region: CASSFWGRDTDTQYF. CDR3 nucleotide sequence: TGTGCCAGCAGTTTTTGGGGGCGAGACACAGATACGCAGTATTTT.

This clonotype was detected only a few times. The chain has TRBV7-7 and TRBJ2-5; D is perhaps TRBD2 (6 bases). Germline CDR1 is SSHAT and CDR2 is FNYEAQ (reference sequence). V was pared by 1 base and J by 4 bases, with 10 bases between. CDR3 size: 14 residues. The DNA for the CDR3 is TGTGCCAGCAGCTTAGTGGGGGGACCAGAGACCCAGTACTTC. Translating it yields CASSLVGGPETQYF. Full variable domain (outside the CDR3, taken from reference TRBV7-7 and TRBJ2-5): GAGVSQSPRYKVTKRGQDVTLRCDPISSHATLYWYQQALGQGPEFLTYFNYEAQPDKSGLPSDRFSAERPEGSISTLTIQRTEQRDSAMYRCASSLVGGPETQYFGPGTRLLVL.

The chain employs TRBV29-1 and TRBJ2-7, with D perhaps TRBD1 (5 bases). This CDR3 spans 16 amino acids. The germline V gene has CDR1 SQVTM and CDR2 ANQGSEA. Trimming took 0 bases from V and 0 from J, leaving 15 bases between them. The CDR3: CSVEDPGHGASYEQYF. In DNA, the CDR3 is TGCAGCGTTGAAGATCCCGGCCATGGGGCCTCCTACGAGCAGTACTTC.

This clonotype appeared a few times. The chain links TRBV7-9 to TRBJ2-1; D gene uncertain. Germline values: CDR1 SEHNR, CDR2 FQNEAQ (reference sequence). The V and J ends lost 1 base and 8 bases respectively, with 6 bases between them. The CDR3 totals 12 residues. The CDR3 DNA reads as TGTGCCAGCAGCTTAGATTACCATGAGCAGTTCTTC. Translating gives CASSLDYHEQFF.

This clonotype has just a few counts. The chain combines TRBV5-1 with TRBJ2-3, with 14 bases that match TRBD2. The J segment lost 0 bases and the V segment lost 4 bases, leaving 4 bases of the junction unmatched. Per the germline V gene, CDR1 is SGHRS and CDR2 is YFSETQ. CDR3 length: 17 residues. CDR3 bases: TGCGCCAGCAGCCCCGGGACTAGCGGGAGTAGCACAGATACGCAGTATTTT. This encodes CASSPGTSGSSTDTQYF.

In its sample, this clonotype was seen a few times. The chain has TRBV6-1 and TRBJ2-7; TRBD1 matches 9 bases. The CDR3 covers 15 residues. The J segment lost 6 bases and the V segment lost 5 bases, leaving 11 bases of the junction unmatched. Germline values: CDR1 MNHNS, CDR2 SASEGT. CDR3 DNA sequence: TGTGCCAGCAGTCTTCCGGGACAGGGTGGTCTCGAGCAGTACTTC. It translates to CASSLPGQGGLEQYF.

This clonotype was detected many times. The chain has TRBV12-3 or TRBV12-4 and TRBJ2-7; 8 bases fit TRBD1. Unmatched junction bases numbered 4, after V lost 6 bases and J lost 0 bases. This CDR3 has 14 residues. This chain's CDR3 is CASRRDRISYEQYF. The CDR3 nucleotides are TGTGCCAGCAGGCGGGACAGGATCTCCTACGAGCAGTACTTC.

This clonotype has ten or more counts. V usage is TRBV20-1 and J usage is TRBJ2-3, with 9 bases fitting TRBD2. This CDR3 spans 14 amino acids. Trimming took 3 bases from V and 0 from J; bases not matched to a gene: 1. CDR1 is DFQATT and CDR2 is SNEGSKA in the germline V gene (reference sequence). The CDR3 sequence is CSASTSGSTDTQYF. The CDR3 DNA sequence: TGCAGTGCTAGTACTAGCGGGAGCACAGATACGCAGTATTTT.